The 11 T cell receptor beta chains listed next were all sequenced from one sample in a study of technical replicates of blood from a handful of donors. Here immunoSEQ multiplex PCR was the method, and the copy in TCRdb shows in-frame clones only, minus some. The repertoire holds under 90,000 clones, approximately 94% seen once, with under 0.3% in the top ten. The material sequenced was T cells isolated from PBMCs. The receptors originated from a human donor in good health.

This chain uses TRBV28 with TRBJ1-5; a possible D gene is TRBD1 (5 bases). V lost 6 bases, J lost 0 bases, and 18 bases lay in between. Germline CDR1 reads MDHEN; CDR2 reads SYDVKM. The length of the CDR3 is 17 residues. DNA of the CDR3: TGTGCCAGCAGAGTTTACCCGGCAGGACATAGCAATCAGCCCCAGCATTTT. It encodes CASRVYPAGHSNQPQHF.

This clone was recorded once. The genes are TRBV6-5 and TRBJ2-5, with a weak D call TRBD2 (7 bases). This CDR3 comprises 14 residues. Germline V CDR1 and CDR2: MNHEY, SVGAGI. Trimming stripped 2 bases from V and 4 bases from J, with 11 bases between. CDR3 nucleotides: TGTGCCAGCAGTTACGGGGGGGCAATAGAGACCCAGTACTTC. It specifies CASSYGGAIETQYF.

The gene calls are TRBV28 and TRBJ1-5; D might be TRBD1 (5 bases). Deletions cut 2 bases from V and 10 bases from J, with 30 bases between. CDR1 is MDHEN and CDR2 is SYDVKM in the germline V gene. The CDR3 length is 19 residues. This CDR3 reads CASSLRLLSDSSPMEPQHF. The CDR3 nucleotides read TGTGCCAGCAGTTTACGTTTGCTATCTGACAGCTCCCCCATGGAACCCCAGCATTTT.

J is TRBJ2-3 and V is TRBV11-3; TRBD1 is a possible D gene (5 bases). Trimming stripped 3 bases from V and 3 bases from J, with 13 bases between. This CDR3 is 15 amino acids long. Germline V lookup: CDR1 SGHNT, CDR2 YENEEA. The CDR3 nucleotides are TGTGCCAGCAGCTTTTTTGGGGCGAGGACAGATACGCAGTATTTT. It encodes CASSFFGARTDTQYF.

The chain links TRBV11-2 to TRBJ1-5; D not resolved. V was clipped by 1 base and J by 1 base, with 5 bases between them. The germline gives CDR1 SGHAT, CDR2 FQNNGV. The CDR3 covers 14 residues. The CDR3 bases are TGTGCCAGCAGCTTAGCAGGAAGCAATCAGCCCCAGCATTTT. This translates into CASSLAGSNQPQHF.

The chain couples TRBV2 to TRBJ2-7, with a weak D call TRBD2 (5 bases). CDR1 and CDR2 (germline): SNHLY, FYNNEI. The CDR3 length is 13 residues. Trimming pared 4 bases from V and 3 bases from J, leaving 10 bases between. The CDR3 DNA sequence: TGTGCCAGCAGTGGGTCGAGCGGCTACGAGCAGTACTTC. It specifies CASSGSSGYEQYF.

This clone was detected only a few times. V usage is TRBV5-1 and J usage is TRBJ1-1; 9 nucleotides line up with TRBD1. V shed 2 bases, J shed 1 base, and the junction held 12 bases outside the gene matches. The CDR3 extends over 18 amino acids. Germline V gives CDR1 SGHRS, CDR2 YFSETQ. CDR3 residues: CASSFRGTGSQSNTEAFF. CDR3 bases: TGCGCCAGCAGCTTTAGGGGGACAGGGTCACAGTCGAACACTGAAGCTTTCTTT.

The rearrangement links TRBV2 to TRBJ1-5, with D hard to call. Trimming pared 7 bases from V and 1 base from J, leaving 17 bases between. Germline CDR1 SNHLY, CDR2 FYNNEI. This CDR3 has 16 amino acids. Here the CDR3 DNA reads TGTGCCAGCATGCGGGAGACGCCCGCCAGCAATCAGCCCCAGCATTTT. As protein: CASMRETPASNQPQHF.

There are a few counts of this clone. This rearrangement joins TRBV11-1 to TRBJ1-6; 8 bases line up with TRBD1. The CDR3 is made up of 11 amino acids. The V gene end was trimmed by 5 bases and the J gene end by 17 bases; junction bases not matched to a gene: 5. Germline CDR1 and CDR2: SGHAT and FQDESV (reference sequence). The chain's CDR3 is CASSLDREIHF. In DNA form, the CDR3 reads TGTGCCAGCAGCCTGGACAGGGAAATCCACTTT.

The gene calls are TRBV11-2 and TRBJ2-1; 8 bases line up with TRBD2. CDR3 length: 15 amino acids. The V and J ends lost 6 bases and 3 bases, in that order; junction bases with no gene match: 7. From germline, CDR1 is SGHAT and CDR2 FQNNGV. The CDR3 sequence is CASRFSGGLYNEQFF. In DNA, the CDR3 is TGTGCCAGCAGGTTCAGCGGGGGCCTCTACAATGAGCAGTTCTTC.

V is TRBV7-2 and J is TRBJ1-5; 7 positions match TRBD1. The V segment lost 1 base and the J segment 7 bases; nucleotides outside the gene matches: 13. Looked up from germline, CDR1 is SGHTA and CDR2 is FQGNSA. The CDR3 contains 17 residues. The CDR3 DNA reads TGTGCCAGCAGCTTAGTATTCGACAGGGTTGGAAGGCAGCCCCAGCATTTT. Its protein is CASSLVFDRVGRQPQHF.